The clone carrying this T cell receptor beta chain was observed at least ten times. The data were taken from a study of identical twins. The CDR3 loop spans 14 amino acids. Trimming removed 3 bases from V and 1 base from J, with 8 bases in between. One entry per CDR3 protein, called by TCRdb with MiXCR from the 5' RACE reads. In the table there are a few hundred thousand distinct CDR3 sequences, around 9.6% of which are singletons. The data also belong to a second study, concerning yellow fever vaccine responses in identical twins.

Sequencing was done on a sample of PBMCs. The sequence came from a woman between 18 and 29 years old in good health. V is TRBV12-3 or TRBV12-4 and J is TRBJ2-3; possible D gene TRBD2, 5 bases. The CDR3 DNA reads TGTGCCAGCAGTTTTAGGACTGGCACAGATACGCAGTATTTT. Protein: CASSFRTGTDTQYF.